These 23 T cell receptor beta chains share one sample of origin, sequenced in a study of vaccination and CD4 T cells after COVID-19. Treatment specified: roughly 10-day PBMC culture with coronavirus spike peptide pools or control peptides (ViraFEST assay). Sequencing of cultured CD4+ T cell DNA used the Oncomine TCR Beta short-read assay. TCRdb itself ran the PCR reads through MiXCR, one entry per CDR3 protein. Of several thousand distinct CDR3 sequences in the sample, approximately 29% were seen once. These TCRs are of unknown antigen specificity. The sample was CD4+ T cells from blood, cultured in vitro, taken after SARS-CoV-2 vaccination. The receptor set was obtained from a human donor who had recovered from COVID-19.

In this sample, this clonotype turned up a few times. V usage is TRBV6-5 and J usage is TRBJ1-2; D is unclear. The V gene lost 0 bases and the J gene lost 2 bases, with 10 bases spanning the gap. The CDR3 is made up of 15 amino acids. Germline CDR1 and CDR2: MNHEY and SVGAGI. The DNA for the CDR3 is TGTGCCAGCAGTTACTCAAACGGATTAAACTATGGCTACACCTTC. It codes for CASSYSNGLNYGYTF.

By sample fraction, this clonotype is medium-sized (0.01 to 0.1%). The chain is built from TRBV6-1 and TRBJ2-5; 7 positions agree with TRBD2. The CDR3 spans 15 residues. With V trimmed by 6 bases and J by 4 bases, 11 bases remained unmatched. The germline CDR1 and CDR2 sequences are MNHNS and SASEGT. CDR3 in DNA: TGTGCCAGCAGCCAAAGTTTAGCGGGTGGAGAGACCCAGTACTTC. Protein product: CASSQSLAGGETQYF.

The chain links TRBV19 to TRBJ2-7, with D possibly being TRBD2 (6 bases). The germline gives CDR1 LNHDA, CDR2 SQIVND (reference sequence). Trimming removed 5 bases at V and 7 bases at J, with 15 bases between. The CDR3 runs to 13 residues. The CDR3 reads CASSPGTVTEQYF. CDR3 bases: TGTGCCAGTAGTCCGGGGACTGTTACGGAGCAGTACTTC.

This chain joins TRBV28 and TRBJ1-2, with 7 positions matching TRBD1. In germline, CDR1 is MDHEN, CDR2 SYDVKM. The CDR3 totals 11 residues. The CDR3: CTTGDLYGYTF. In DNA, the CDR3 is TGTACAACAGGGGACCTTTATGGCTACACCTTC.

This clonotype was seen a handful of times. The chain uses TRBV28 and TRBJ1-2; TRBD1 is a possible D gene (5 bases). The CDR3 covers 17 residues. V was trimmed by 7 bases and J by 4 bases, leaving 25 bases between them. The V gene's germline CDR1 is MDHEN and CDR2 SYDVKM. CDR3 in amino acids: CASTPPAGGDPIYGYTF. Here the CDR3 DNA reads TGTGCCAGCACCCCCCCGGCGGGAGGGGACCCGATCTATGGCTACACCTTC.

The rearrangement links TRBV2 to TRBJ2-7, with a weak D call TRBD2 (6 bases). V lost 6 bases, J lost 3 bases, and 24 bases lay in between. This CDR3 spans 17 amino acids. Germline V lookup: CDR1 SNHLY, CDR2 FYNNEI. As DNA, the CDR3 is TGTGCCAGCAGGCGGGATGACCTGACTCGACCCCACTACGAGCAGTACTTC. This encodes CASRRDDLTRPHYEQYF.

V gene TRBV27 combines with J gene TRBJ2-1; D not resolved. The CDR3 length is 12 residues. Germline assignment: CDR1 MNHEY and CDR2 SMNVEV (reference sequence). V lost 2 bases and J 7 bases, leaving 6 bases between the germline ends. The chain's CDR3 is CASSLTRNEQFF. CDR3 nucleotides: TGTGCCAGCAGTTTAACCCGGAATGAGCAGTTCTTC.

The chain is built from TRBV20-1 and TRBJ2-3; 9 nucleotides match TRBD2. The V segment lost 3 bases and the J segment 6 bases; nucleotides outside the gene matches: 10. CDR1 is DFQATT, CDR2 SNEGSKA, per germline (reference sequence). The CDR3 is made up of 15 amino acids. The CDR3, as DNA: TGCAGTGCTAGTCCGTGGCGGGGGGGCGGGGATACGCAGTATTTT. It codes for CSASPWRGGGDTQYF.

By sample fraction, this clonotype is large (0.1 to 1%). The chain employs TRBV5-6 and TRBJ2-7; perhaps TRBD1 as D (5 bases). The V and J ends lost 4 bases and 3 bases respectively, with 8 bases between them. This CDR3 spans 12 amino acids. Germline loops: CDR1 SGHDT, CDR2 YYEEEE. The chain's CDR3 is CASSRTSYEQYF. The CDR3 nucleotides read TGTGCCAGCAGCAGGACAAGCTACGAGCAGTACTTC.

This clonotype is categorized as medium-sized. This chain joins TRBV20-1 and TRBJ2-5, with unresolved D. The CDR3 length is 14 residues. Trimming removed 0 bases at V and 2 bases at J, with 10 bases between. The V gene's germline CDR1 is DFQATT and CDR2 SNEGSKA (reference sequence). The DNA for the CDR3 is TGCAGTGCTAGAGATTATGGCAGACAAGAGACCCAGTACTTC. It yields the protein CSARDYGRQETQYF.

The sample holds a few counts of this clonotype. The rearrangement uses TRBV20-1 and TRBJ1-1, with TRBD1 as a possible D gene (5 bases). The V and J ends lost 3 bases and 1 base respectively, with 12 bases between them. Germline V gene data show CDR1 as DFQATT and CDR2 as SNEGSKA (reference sequence). The CDR3 runs 14 residues. CDR3 residues: CSASQVTENTEAFF. CDR3 bases: TGCAGTGCTAGTCAAGTGACAGAGAACACTGAAGCTTTCTTT.

This clonotype is deemed medium-sized. This chain links TRBV7-8 with TRBJ2-7; 10 bases fit TRBD1. Trimming at V came to 5 bases and at J to 6 bases, leaving 4 bases not matched to a gene. This CDR3 spans 13 amino acids. Germline CDR1 reads SGHVS; CDR2 reads FQNEAQ. CDR3: CASSPGTGVEQYF. Here the CDR3 DNA reads TGTGCCAGCAGCCCCGGGACAGGGGTCGAGCAGTACTTC.

The CDR3 bases are TGCAGTGCTAGCACAGGGGCTGCAGATACGCAGTATTTT. Its protein product is CSASTGAADTQYF. The chain employs TRBV20-1 and TRBJ2-3; 7 bases map to TRBD1. The CDR3 extends over 13 amino acids. From germline, CDR1 is DFQATT and CDR2 SNEGSKA (reference sequence). Trimming cost V 3 bases and J 4 bases; bases outside gene matches: 4.

The chain links TRBV6-1 to TRBJ1-5; unclear D gene. Trimming stripped 7 bases from V and 0 bases from J, with 13 bases between. The CDR3 has 15 residues. Germline CDR1 is MNHNS and CDR2 is SASEGT. The CDR3 spells CASIPNGYSNQPQHF. The CDR3 nucleotides read TGTGCCAGCATTCCTAACGGGTATAGCAATCAGCCCCAGCATTTT.

The V and J genes are TRBV7-8 and TRBJ1-5; D remains ambiguous. Deletions cut 1 base from V and 0 bases from J, with 4 bases between. This CDR3 contains 14 residues. The germline gives CDR1 SGHVS, CDR2 FQNEAQ. The CDR3, as DNA: TGTGCCAGCAGCTTAGGTCCTAGCAATCAGCCCCAGCATTTT. This encodes CASSLGPSNQPQHF.

V gene TRBV20-1 combines with J gene TRBJ2-6, with a possible D match to TRBD2 (5 bases). CDR1 is DFQATT and CDR2 is SNEGSKA in the germline V gene (reference sequence). Trimming left V 0 bases short and J 2 bases short, with 11 bases between. The CDR3 has 16 amino acids. CDR3 bases: TGCAGTGCTAGAGAGGCCCGGAGGCCTGGGGCCAACGTCCTGACTTTC. It is translated as CSAREARRPGANVLTF.

The chain links TRBV5-8 to TRBJ2-1; possibly TRBD2 for D (6 bases). The length of the CDR3 is 15 residues. CDR1 is SGHTS, CDR2 YDEGEE, per germline. Trimming left V 0 bases short and J 1 base short, with 8 bases between. CDR3 amino acids: CASSLAGVSYNEQFF. The CDR3 DNA reads as TGTGCCAGCAGCTTGGCGGGAGTGTCCTACAATGAGCAGTTCTTC.

The chain combines TRBV7-2 with TRBJ2-7; no reliable D call. V shed 4 bases and J shed 4 bases, with 14 bases lying between them. Germline V gene data show CDR1 as SGHTA and CDR2 as FQGNSA. The CDR3 is 14 amino acids. Written as DNA, the CDR3 is TGTGCCAGCAGCTCAAATTCACTGGTTTACGAGCAGTACTTC. The encoded protein is CASSSNSLVYEQYF.

The chain recombines TRBV20-1 with TRBJ1-1, with 10 bases aligning to TRBD1. This CDR3 is 16 amino acids long. Trimming cost V 0 bases and J 0 bases; bases outside gene matches: 4. Germline lookup yields CDR1 DFQATT and CDR2 SNEGSKA (reference sequence). The CDR3: CSARDFGTGVNTEAFF. In DNA, the CDR3 is TGCAGTGCTAGAGATTTTGGGACAGGGGTGAACACTGAAGCTTTCTTT.

The V and J genes are TRBV28 and TRBJ2-7, with 9 nucleotides matching TRBD1. There are 15 residues in the CDR3. V trimming: 4 bases; J trimming: 4 bases; junction bases outside the gene matches: 8. Germline V gene sequence: CDR1 MDHEN, CDR2 SYDVKM. The DNA for the CDR3 is TGTGCCAGCAGTTCTCCCGGGACAGGGTTGTACGAGCAGTACTTC. Protein: CASSSPGTGLYEQYF. Based on the CDR3 plus reference TRBV28 and TRBJ2-7, the full variable domain is DVKVTQSSRYLVKRTGEKVFLECVQDMDHENMFWYRQDPGLGLRLIYFSYDVKMKEKGDIPEGYSVSREKKERFSLILESASTNQTSMYLCASSSPGTGLYEQYFGPGTRLTVT.

By frequency in the sample, this clonotype is medium-sized (0.01 to 0.1%). The J gene is TRBJ2-5, the V gene TRBV6-1, with 10 bases lining up with TRBD2. V shed 0 bases and J 7 bases; nucleotides not matched to a gene: 5. The CDR3 is 15 amino acids. CDR1 is MNHNS, CDR2 SASEGT, per germline. In DNA, the CDR3 is TGTGCCAGCAGTGAAGCGGGACTAGCGAGTGGGACCCAGTACTTC. Its translation: CASSEAGLASGTQYF.

This rearrangement joins TRBV11-1 to TRBJ2-7, with no clear D. Germline CDR1 SGHAT, CDR2 FQDESV (reference sequence). Trimming cost V 6 bases and J 0 bases, with 12 bases left between them. The CDR3 loop spans 14 amino acids. CDR3 sequence (DNA): TGTGCCAGCAGTCTGTGGGCGAGCTCCTACGAGCAGTACTTC. This encodes CASSLWASSYEQYF. Looking up the rest from reference TRBV11-1 and TRBJ2-7 gives the full variable domain: EAEVAQSPRYKITEKSQAVAFWCDPISGHATLYWYRQILGQGPELLVQFQDESVVDDSQLPKDRFSAERLKGVDSTLKIQPAELGDSAMYLCASSLWASSYEQYFGPGTRLTVT.

This CDR3 is CASSGGGGDTQYF. The CDR3 coding sequence is TGTGCCAGTAGCGGGGGGGGTGGCGATACGCAGTATTTT. J is TRBJ2-3 and V is TRBV2; 11 bases map to TRBD2. The CDR3 sequence is 13 residues long. CDR1 is SNHLY, CDR2 FYNNEI, per germline. Losses at the gene ends were 9 bases for V and 6 bases for J; bases not matched to a gene: 5.